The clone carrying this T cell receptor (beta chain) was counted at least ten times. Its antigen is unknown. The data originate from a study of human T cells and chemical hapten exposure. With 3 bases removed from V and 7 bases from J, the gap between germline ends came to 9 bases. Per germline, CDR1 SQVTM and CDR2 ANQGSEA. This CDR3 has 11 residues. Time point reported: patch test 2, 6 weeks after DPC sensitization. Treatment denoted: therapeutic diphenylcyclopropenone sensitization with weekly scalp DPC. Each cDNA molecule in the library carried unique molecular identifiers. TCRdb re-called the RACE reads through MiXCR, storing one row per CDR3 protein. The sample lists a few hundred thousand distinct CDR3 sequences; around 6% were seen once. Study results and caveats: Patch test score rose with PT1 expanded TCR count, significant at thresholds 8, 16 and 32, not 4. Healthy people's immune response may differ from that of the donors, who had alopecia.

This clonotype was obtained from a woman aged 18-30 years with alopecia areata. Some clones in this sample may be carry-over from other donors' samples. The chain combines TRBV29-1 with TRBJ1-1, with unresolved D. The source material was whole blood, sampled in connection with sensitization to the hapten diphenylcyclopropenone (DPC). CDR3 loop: CSVDEGFEAFF. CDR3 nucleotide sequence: TGCAGCGTTGACGAGGGATTTGAAGCTTTCTTT.